The source of this T cell receptor beta chain is a study of blood T cell repertoires in COVID-19. Study details: PBMCs, B-cell-depleted T cells, or T cells provided the cDNA or gDNA that made up the material.

The ends lost 0 bases at V and 4 bases at J; junction bases unmatched: 2. The CDR3 is 14 residues long. CDR1 SGHKS and CDR2 YYEKEE come from the germline V gene (reference sequence). Method: immunoSEQ multiplex PCR; TCRdb's copy keeps in-frame clones and lacks some. The repertoire holds around 300,000 clones, with about 87% as singletons. Everyone who took part was about 18 to 90 years old, and they came from 24 US areas. Cohort allocation depended upon clinical history that participants reported. This chain joins TRBV5-5 and TRBJ1-2; 8 positions agree with TRBD1. The receptor was derived from a woman in her fifties or sixties who had recovered from COVID-19. Sequencing was performed on PBMCs or T cells enriched from blood (not recorded which). The CDR3 DNA sequence: TGTGCCAGCAGCTTGGGGACAGGGAGCTATGGCTACACCTTC. Its translation: CASSLGTGSYGYTF.